Each of the 28 T cell receptor beta chains below was sequenced from the same sample in a study of cytomegalovirus exposure and HLA in healthy donors. PCR employed 60 Vbeta and 13 Jbeta primers. Measured with immunoSEQ multiplex PCR; TCRdb has only the in-frame clones, and not every one. Of 150,000 to 200,000 clones listed, more than 80% are singletons. Sequenced input: PBMCs. These receptors all stem from a woman aged 18-29 years in good health and CMV-seropositive.

The V gene is TRBV5-1, the J gene TRBJ2-2, with TRBD2 as a possible D gene (5 bases). V was clipped by 10 bases and J by 5 bases, with 9 bases between them. The CDR3 is made up of 11 amino acids. Germline V lookup: CDR1 SGHRS, CDR2 YFSETQ. The CDR3 DNA follows: TGCGCCTCCGGGGATACCGGGGAGCTGTTTTTT. Translating gives CASGDTGELFF.

V gene TRBV2 combines with J gene TRBJ2-5, with 12 bases identical to TRBD2. This CDR3 is built from 15 residues. Germline assignment: CDR1 SNHLY and CDR2 FYNNEI. V gave up 2 bases and J gave up 5 bases; unmatched junction bases: 3. CDR3: CASSERLAGGETQYF. The CDR3 DNA is TGTGCCAGCAGTGAACGGCTAGCGGGGGGGGAGACCCAGTACTTC. The complete variable domain, with remaining parts taken from reference TRBV2 and TRBJ2-5, reads EPEVTQTPSHQVTQMGQEVILRCVPISNHLYFYWYRQILGQKVEFLVSFYNNEISEKSEIFDDQFSVERPDGSNFTLKIRSTKLEDSAMYFCASSERLAGGETQYFGPGTRLLVL.

The genes are TRBV14 and TRBJ1-5; no clear D. CDR1 and CDR2 from the germline V gene are SGHDN and FVKESK. With 2 bases removed from V and 6 bases from J, the gap between germline ends came to 8 bases. The CDR3 extends over 13 amino acids. CDR3 sequence reads: CASSQLPGQPQHF. The DNA of the CDR3 is TGTGCCAGCAGCCAATTACCAGGTCAGCCCCAGCATTTT.

The genes are TRBV7-9 and TRBJ2-7; a possible D gene is TRBD1 (6 bases). Germline V CDR1 and CDR2: SEHNR, FQNEAQ (reference sequence). The V end was cut by 5 bases, the J end by 6 bases, with 14 bases between. The CDR3 spans 13 residues. This CDR3 is CASSPNRVGEQYF. The DNA for the CDR3 is TGTGCCAGCAGCCCAAACAGGGTTGGCGAGCAGTACTTC.

Regarding this clone: An end of the junction differs from the germline gene, which may be a read error. The rearrangement joins TRBV4-1 to TRBJ2-6; possible D gene TRBD1, 5 bases. From germline, CDR1 is MGHRA and CDR2 YSYEKL. The CDR3 covers 16 residues. The CDR3 coding sequence is TGCGCCAGCAGCCAAGATCAAGCTTCTGGGGCCAACGGCCTGACTTTC. Translating it yields CASSQDQASGANGLTF.

The gene calls are TRBV4-1 and TRBJ2-1, with TRBD2 identical over 13 bases. Germline trimming cut 6 bases from V and 3 bases from J; bases unmatched to any gene: 11. CDR1 MGHRA and CDR2 YSYEKL come from the germline V gene. The CDR3 runs to 18 residues. The DNA for the CDR3 is TGCGCCAGCAGATGGGGCGCAGGACTAGCGGGAGACTACAATGAGCAGTTCTTC. Protein sequence: CASRWGAGLAGDYNEQFF.

This sequence joins TRBV6-5 and TRBJ2-5, with TRBD1 as a possible D gene (5 bases). Germline CDR1 and CDR2: MNHEY and SVGAGI. The CDR3 contains 16 residues. V shed 4 bases and J shed 1 base, with 16 bases lying between them. CDR3 protein: CASSSPKTASQETQYF. The CDR3 DNA sequence: TGTGCCAGCAGTTCACCCAAGACAGCGAGCCAAGAGACCCAGTACTTC.

The chain links TRBV5-6 to TRBJ1-5; 7 bases match TRBD1. V was pared by 4 bases and J by 4 bases, with 11 bases of the junction left unmatched. The CDR3 runs to 16 residues. Germline-derived CDR1 and CDR2 are SGHDT and YYEEEE. For the CDR3, the DNA is TGTGCCAGCAGCCTGCTGAGGGGGCCCCCGAATCAGCCCCAGCATTTT. Translating gives CASSLLRGPPNQPQHF.

This clone appeared a single time. V gene TRBV5-1 combines with J gene TRBJ1-2; 7 bases fit TRBD1. The CDR3 totals 16 residues. After removal of 4 bases from V and 2 bases from J, the junction contained 11 bases not matched to a gene. Germline CDR1 is SGHRS and CDR2 is YFSETQ. The CDR3 here is CASSPFTGATNYGYTF. Here the CDR3 DNA reads TGCGCCAGCAGCCCATTCACAGGGGCTACGAACTATGGCTACACCTTC.

The sample holds a few counts of this clone. The chain links TRBV29-1 to TRBJ1-2; 7 bases fit TRBD1. Germline loops: CDR1 SQVTM, CDR2 ANQGSEA. The CDR3 is 14 residues long. J was trimmed by 1 base and V by 6 bases; bases with no gene match: 8. DNA for the CDR3: TGCAGCGTGGCCGGGAGGGGGCTTAACTATGGCTACACCTTC. Translation gives CSVAGRGLNYGYTF.

This rearrangement joins TRBV4-1 to TRBJ1-5, with 8 bases fitting TRBD1. The CDR3 loop spans 15 amino acids. The trim removed 5 bases at V and 6 bases at J, leaving 9 bases unmatched. The germline CDR1 and CDR2 sequences are MGHRA and YSYEKL. The CDR3 here is CASSSGQGVSQPQHF. The CDR3 DNA reads TGCGCCAGCAGCAGTGGACAGGGAGTGAGTCAGCCCCAGCATTTT.

This clone occurred a few times. V and J are TRBV12-5 and TRBJ1-1; D call uncertain. Germline CDR1 is LGHNT and CDR2 is FRNRAP. This CDR3 comprises 15 residues. Trimming removed 0 bases at V and 5 bases at J, with 13 bases between. The DNA of the CDR3 is TGTGCTAGTGGTTTGGTTGTCCGAGGGTTGACTGAAGCTTTCTTT. Encoded protein: CASGLVVRGLTEAFF.

The chain employs TRBV7-9 and TRBJ2-5; D is possibly TRBD2 (6 bases). From germline, CDR1 is SEHNR and CDR2 FQNEAQ (reference sequence). Trimming shortened V by 7 bases and J by 2 bases, and 14 bases separated the two germline ends. The CDR3 runs 14 residues. In DNA form, the CDR3 reads TGTGCCAGCACCGACGCCAGCGGGCAAGAGACCCAGTACTTC. Amino acids: CASTDASGQETQYF. Full variable domain (remainder filled in from reference TRBV7-9 and TRBJ2-5): DTGVSQNPRHKITKRGQNVTFRCDPISEHNRLYWYRQTLGQGPEFLTYFQNEAQLEKSRLLSDRFSAERPKGSFSTLEIQRTEQGDSAMYLCASTDASGQETQYFGPGTRLLVL.

The rearrangement links TRBV6-6 to TRBJ1-1; tentative D call: TRBD1 (6 bases). Germline CDR1 and CDR2: MNHNY and SVGAGI (reference sequence). V lost 5 bases, J lost 1 base, and 17 bases lay in between. The CDR3 covers 16 residues. The CDR3 sequence: CASSAFWTAKNTEAFF. As DNA, the CDR3 is TGTGCCAGCAGTGCTTTCTGGACAGCCAAGAACACTGAAGCTTTCTTT.

The V and J genes are TRBV7-8 and TRBJ1-4, with 7 bases aligning to TRBD1. There are 15 residues in the CDR3. The J segment lost 1 base and the V segment lost 5 bases, leaving 4 bases of the junction unmatched. The V gene's germline CDR1 is SGHVS and CDR2 FQNEAQ. CDR3 amino acids: CASSLQGGTNEKLFF. The CDR3 DNA reads TGTGCCAGCAGCCTTCAGGGGGGAACTAATGAAAAACTGTTTTTT.

The gene calls are TRBV27 and TRBJ2-7; 8 bases map to TRBD1. Per germline, CDR1 MNHEY and CDR2 SMNVEV (reference sequence). This CDR3 is 16 amino acids long. The trim removed 6 bases at V and 7 bases at J, leaving 17 bases unmatched. In nucleotides, the CDR3 is TGTGCCAGCAGACGGGCCCCCGGGACAGGATCCTGGGAGCAGTACTTC. It encodes CASRRAPGTGSWEQYF.

The rearrangement links TRBV29-1 to TRBJ1-3, with TRBD1 matching over 8 bases. J was trimmed by 2 bases and V by 0 bases; bases with no gene match: 6. Germline CDR1 reads SQVTM; CDR2 reads ANQGSEA. The CDR3 length is 16 residues. Here the CDR3 reads CSVEDRGTGAGNTIYF. The CDR3 nucleotides read TGCAGCGTTGAAGATCGGGGGACAGGAGCTGGAAACACCATATATTTT.

The rearrangement links TRBV18 to TRBJ1-2, with 7 nucleotides matching TRBD1. The CDR3 spans 14 residues. Germline CDR1 is KGHSH and CDR2 is LQKENI. J lost 3 bases, V lost 3 bases, and 4 bases had no gene match. This CDR3 reads CASSPTGKDYGYTF. The CDR3 nucleotides read TGTGCCAGCTCACCGACAGGGAAAGACTATGGCTACACCTTC.

The CDR3 spells CASSRQGLNSPLHF. In DNA, the CDR3 is TGTGCCAGCAGTAGACAGGGGTTGAATTCACCCCTCCACTTT. V usage is TRBV6-5 and J usage is TRBJ1-6, with 8 bases that match TRBD1. Per germline, CDR1 MNHEY and CDR2 SVGAGI. CDR3 length: 14 amino acids. V gave up 5 bases and J gave up 7 bases; unmatched junction bases: 4.

The chain uses TRBV5-4 and TRBJ2-7; 7 positions agree with TRBD1. Unmatched junction bases numbered 13, after V lost 0 bases and J lost 7 bases. The germline V gene has CDR1 SGHNT and CDR2 YYREEE (reference sequence). This CDR3 is built from 16 residues. The DNA for the CDR3 is TGTGCCAGCAGCTTGGGCAGAGGGGGCACAAGTGTGGAGCAGTACTTC. It translates to CASSLGRGGTSVEQYF.

V usage is TRBV4-3 and J usage is TRBJ2-6; no definite D call. The CDR3 is made up of 16 amino acids. Trimming shortened V by 0 bases and J by 4 bases, and 10 bases separated the two germline ends. Germline lookup yields CDR1 LGHNA and CDR2 YSLEER. Here the CDR3 DNA reads TGCGCCAGCAGCCAAGATACCTTCGCGGGGGCCAACGTCCTGACTTTC. Protein product: CASSQDTFAGANVLTF.

The chain combines TRBV6-5 with TRBJ1-1; tentative D call: TRBD1 (6 bases). This CDR3 is 14 amino acids long. Trimming removed 6 bases from V and 7 bases from J, with 18 bases in between. CDR1 and CDR2 from the germline V gene are MNHEY and SVGAGI. CDR3 bases: TGTGCCAGCAGCCACATCAGGGGAAGAAATGAAGCTTTCTTT. Translation: CASSHIRGRNEAFF.

This clone appeared a few times. The J gene is TRBJ2-3, the V gene TRBV7-2, with D tentatively TRBD2 (5 bases). The CDR3 has 16 residues. Trimming pared 5 bases from V and 3 bases from J, leaving 18 bases between. Germline V gene data show CDR1 as SGHTA and CDR2 as FQGNSA. Here the CDR3 DNA reads TGTGCCAGCAGCCACCCGTCGGGGTACGGTACAGATACGCAGTATTTT. As protein: CASSHPSGYGTDTQYF.

This clone was seen a few times. The chain joins TRBV27 to TRBJ2-2, with 11 bases aligning to TRBD1. Germline V lookup: CDR1 MNHEY, CDR2 SMNVEV (reference sequence). CDR3 length: 16 amino acids. V shed 0 bases, J shed 6 bases, and the junction held 3 bases outside the gene matches. CDR3 sequence (DNA): TGTGCCAGCAGTTTATCGGACAGGGGGCTTGCCGGGGAGCTGTTTTTT. This codes for CASSLSDRGLAGELFF.

The rearrangement links TRBV7-3 to TRBJ2-3, with TRBD2 matching over 10 bases. Germline assignment: CDR1 SGHTA and CDR2 FQGTGA. This CDR3 region has 16 residues. V gave up 2 bases and J gave up 5 bases; unmatched junction bases: 7. The CDR3 protein is CASSLWASGGIDTQYF. Written as DNA, the CDR3 is TGTGCCAGCAGCTTATGGGCTAGCGGGGGAATAGATACGCAGTATTTT.

The rearrangement uses TRBV7-2 and TRBJ2-7; 7 bases are shared with TRBD1. Germline values: CDR1 SGHTA, CDR2 FQGNSA. CDR3 length equals 15 residues. Trimming cost V 4 bases and J 4 bases; bases outside gene matches: 10. The CDR3 here is CASSSKTGSPYEQYF. CDR3 DNA: TGTGCCAGCAGCTCCAAGACAGGGTCCCCTTACGAGCAGTACTTC.

The J gene is TRBJ1-2, the V gene TRBV23-1, with 7 bases lining up with TRBD1. TRBV23-1 is classed as an ORF, of uncertain function. V lost 1 base and J lost 6; bases outside the gene matches: 8. The CDR3 is made up of 15 amino acids. The CDR3 spells CASSQLRSTGNGYTF. CDR3 bases: TGCGCCAGCAGTCAATTGAGGTCGACAGGGAATGGCTACACCTTC.

This chain links TRBV5-6 with TRBJ1-5; no firm D call. Trimming took 0 bases from V and 0 from J, leaving 16 bases between them. Germline CDR1 and CDR2: SGHDT and YYEEEE. CDR3 length equals 18 residues. The CDR3 here is CASSLGSDERFSNQPQHF. CDR3 nucleotides: TGTGCCAGCAGCTTGGGGTCCGACGAGCGCTTTAGCAATCAGCCCCAGCATTTT.